This is a list of T cell receptor beta chains from one sample in a study of cytomegalovirus exposure and HLA in healthy donors. Some clones are missing from TCRdb's copy, which holds only in-frame ones; the method was immunoSEQ multiplex PCR. In the table there are 150,000 to 200,000 clones, around 82% of which are singletons. The sample taken for sequencing was PBMCs. The receptors derive from a woman aged 25 to 39 in good health and CMV-seropositive. Both conserved end residues are part of each CDR3. The D gene is left open where the match is weak. The size field is filled for only some rows; it gives once, few, many or a size class.

clone size: once
D gene: NA
V gene: TRBV7-6
J gene: TRBJ1-2
CDR3 DNA: TGTGCCAGCAGCTTAGGACGGGTCAGGGGAAAGGGTGGCTACACCTTC
CDR3 protein: CASSLGRVRGKGGYTF

clone size: once
D gene: NA
V gene: TRBV4-3
J gene: TRBJ2-3
CDR3 DNA: TGCGCCAGCAGCCAAGATACCACAGGTTGCCCCACAGATACGCAGTATTTT
CDR3 protein: CASSQDTTGCPTDTQYF

clone size: NA
D gene: TRBD1
V gene: TRBV18
J gene: TRBJ2-5
CDR3 DNA: TGTGCCAGCTCACCAAGGACAGGGCCCGGTGAGACCCAGTACTTC
CDR3 protein: CASSPRTGPGETQYF

clone size: NA
D gene: TRBD1
V gene: TRBV27
J gene: TRBJ2-7
CDR3 DNA: TGTGCCAGCAGTGAAGGACAGGGGACCCACGAGCAGTACTTC
CDR3 protein: CASSEGQGTHEQYF

clone size: NA
D gene: NA
V gene: TRBV5-4
J gene: TRBJ2-7
CDR3 DNA: TGTGCCAGCAGCTTGATGGGGAGCGGGTACGAGCAGTACTTC
CDR3 protein: CASSLMGSGYEQYF

clone size: NA
D gene: TRBD1
V gene: TRBV5-1
J gene: TRBJ1-3
CDR3 DNA: TGCGCCAGCAGCTTGGGAGTCGGGACAGGGGGAAACACCATATATTTT
CDR3 protein: CASSLGVGTGGNTIYF

clone size: NA
D gene: TRBD1
V gene: TRBV19
J gene: TRBJ1-3
CDR3 DNA: TGTGCCACCTCCCGAGGGACAGCCCTCTCTGGAAACACCATATATTTT
CDR3 protein: CATSRGTALSGNTIYF

clone size: NA
D gene: NA
V gene: TRBV28
J gene: TRBJ2-7
CDR3 DNA: TGTGCGAGTACTCCCCTGGGGCTGCTTTCGGACGAGCAGTACTTC
CDR3 protein: CASTPLGLLSDEQYF

clone size: NA
D gene: NA
V gene: TRBV28
J gene: TRBJ1-6
CDR3 DNA: TGTGCCAGCAGACAGAACTATAATTCACCCCTCCACTTT
CDR3 protein: CASRQNYNSPLHF

clone size: NA
D gene: NA
V gene: TRBV7-8
J gene: TRBJ2-7
CDR3 DNA: TGTGCCAGCAGCCTTTACAGGTTTGGGCGGTCCTACGAGCAGTACTTC
CDR3 protein: CASSLYRFGRSYEQYF

clone size: NA
D gene: TRBD1
V gene: TRBV28
J gene: TRBJ1-2
CDR3 DNA: TGTGCCAGCAGTTCCCCGTACAGGGGTTACTATGGCTACACCTTC
CDR3 protein: CASSSPYRGYYGYTF

clone size: few
D gene: NA
V gene: TRBV10-2
J gene: TRBJ1-6
CDR3 DNA: TGCGCCACCGAGGGAGGGCCCCGAGGGCGTTCACCCCTCCACTTT
CDR3 protein: CATEGGPRGRSPLHF

clone size: NA
D gene: TRBD2
V gene: TRBV2
J gene: TRBJ2-2
CDR3 DNA: TGTGCCAGCAGGCCCGGGACTATCCTAGGGGAGCTGTTTTTT
CDR3 protein: CASRPGTILGELFF

clone size: NA
D gene: TRBD2
V gene: TRBV7-9
J gene: TRBJ2-5
CDR3 DNA: TGTGCCAGCAGCAATCCCGGGACTAGCGGGAGGGAGACCCAGTACTTC
CDR3 protein: CASSNPGTSGRETQYF

clone size: few
D gene: TRBD1
V gene: TRBV6-5
J gene: TRBJ1-5
CDR3 DNA: TGTGCCAGCAGTCGGACAGGGGGACAGCCCCAGCATTTT
CDR3 protein: CASSRTGGQPQHF

clone size: NA
D gene: NA
V gene: TRBV7-2
J gene: TRBJ2-1
CDR3 DNA: TGTGCCAGCAGCTTAGGCAGGGACTACAATGAGCAGTTCTTC
CDR3 protein: CASSLGRDYNEQFF

clone size: NA
D gene: TRBD2
V gene: TRBV7-2
J gene: TRBJ2-7
CDR3 DNA: TGTGCCAGCAGTTTAGAGCGGGGGGTCCACTACGAGCAGTACTTC
CDR3 protein: CASSLERGVHYEQYF

clone size: NA
D gene: NA
V gene: TRBV27
J gene: TRBJ2-3
CDR3 DNA: TGTGCCAGCAGTTTAATCAGTTCAGATACGCAGTATTTT
CDR3 protein: CASSLISSDTQYF

clone size: NA
D gene: NA
V gene: TRBV29-1
J gene: TRBJ2-5
CDR3 DNA: TGCAGCGTTACTCCTACTCGGGAGACCCAGTACTTC
CDR3 protein: CSVTPTRETQYF

clone size: NA
D gene: TRBD2
V gene: TRBV5-1
J gene: TRBJ2-1
CDR3 DNA: TGCGCCAGCAGCTTGGGACTAGCGGGGGACGAGCAGTTCTTC
CDR3 protein: CASSLGLAGDEQFF

clone size: few
D gene: TRBD2
V gene: TRBV5-5
J gene: TRBJ2-7
CDR3 DNA: TGTGCCAGCCATCGAGGGGCCACTAGCGGCCCTTCCTACGAGCAGTACTTC
CDR3 protein: CASHRGATSGPSYEQYF

clone size: NA
D gene: TRBD2
V gene: TRBV5-1
J gene: TRBJ2-7
CDR3 DNA: TGCGCCAGCAGCTCCCTCGCCGCGGGGGGCTCCTACGAGCAGTACTTC
CDR3 protein: CASSSLAAGGSYEQYF

clone size: NA
D gene: NA
V gene: TRBV30
J gene: TRBJ2-5
CDR3 DNA: TGTGCCTGGAGAGGAGGAATCCCCCGGGAGACCCAGTACTTC
CDR3 protein: CAWRGGIPRETQYF

clone size: NA
D gene: NA
V gene: TRBV6-5
J gene: TRBJ1-5
CDR3 DNA: TGTGCCAGCAGTCGAGTACGGGGGAGCAATCAGCCCCAGCATTTT
CDR3 protein: CASSRVRGSNQPQHF

clone size: NA
D gene: TRBD2
V gene: TRBV4-3
J gene: TRBJ2-5
CDR3 DNA: TGCGCCAGCAGCCAAGATGTAGAGCGGGGACCCGTCCGGGAGACCCAGTACTTC
CDR3 protein: CASSQDVERGPVRETQYF

clone size: NA
D gene: NA
V gene: TRBV6-1
J gene: TRBJ2-3
CDR3 DNA: TGTGCCAGCAGTGAAGAGTTCTATACCACAGATACGCAGTATTTT
CDR3 protein: CASSEEFYTTDTQYF

clone size: NA
D gene: TRBD2
V gene: TRBV7-2
J gene: TRBJ2-7
CDR3 DNA: TGTGCCAGCAGCTTAGTCGCGGGGGGCTACGAGCAGTACTTC
CDR3 protein: CASSLVAGGYEQYF

clone size: NA
D gene: NA
V gene: TRBV28
J gene: TRBJ2-7
CDR3 DNA: TGTGCCAGCAGTTTATGGCGGTGGGTGGGCGAGCAGTACTTC
CDR3 protein: CASSLWRWVGEQYF

clone size: NA
D gene: TRBD2
V gene: TRBV4-2
J gene: TRBJ2-1
CDR3 DNA: TGTGCCAGCAGCCAAAAGGGGCGGGGGGGATACAATGAGCAGTTCTTC
CDR3 protein: CASSQKGRGGYNEQFF

clone size: NA
D gene: TRBD1
V gene: TRBV11-3
J gene: TRBJ2-1
CDR3 DNA: TGTGCCAGCAGCTTAGGGTCGTTGACAGGGGTCCACAATGAGCAGTTCTTC
CDR3 protein: CASSLGSLTGVHNEQFF

clone size: NA
D gene: NA
V gene: TRBV6-1
J gene: TRBJ2-7
CDR3 DNA: TGTGCCAGCAGTGACGGCTCCTACGAGCAGTACTTC
CDR3 protein: CASSDGSYEQYF

clone size: few
D gene: NA
V gene: TRBV7-2
J gene: TRBJ2-6
CDR3 DNA: TGTGCCAGCAGCTTAGGCAGGGTCTCCTCCTCTGGGGCCAACGTCCTGACTTTC
CDR3 protein: CASSLGRVSSSGANVLTF

clone size: NA
D gene: NA
V gene: TRBV28
J gene: TRBJ1-2
CDR3 DNA: TGTGCCAGCCGGGGAGGGGGTCTTAGCTATGGCTACACCTTC
CDR3 protein: CASRGGGLSYGYTF

clone size: NA
D gene: NA
V gene: TRBV5-1
J gene: TRBJ1-4
CDR3 DNA: TGCGCCAGCTGTGGGCAGGGAAATGAAAAACTGTTTTTT
CDR3 protein: CASCGQGNEKLFF

clone size: NA
D gene: NA
V gene: TRBV7-2
J gene: TRBJ2-7
CDR3 DNA: TGTGCCAGCAGCTTAGCGGTTGGCGGGACCTACGAGCAGTACTTC
CDR3 protein: CASSLAVGGTYEQYF

clone size: NA
D gene: NA
V gene: TRBV11-2
J gene: TRBJ1-2
CDR3 DNA: TGTGCCAGCAGCTTTAAACCCCAGGAGGGACTGAGGGCACGGTATGGCTACACCTTC
CDR3 protein: CASSFKPQEGLRARYGYTF

clone size: NA
D gene: NA
V gene: TRBV6-5
J gene: TRBJ2-5
CDR3 DNA: TGTGCCAGCAGTAAAACAGGATCTGCTGAAGAGACCCAGTACTTC
CDR3 protein: CASSKTGSAEETQYF

clone size: NA
D gene: TRBD1
V gene: TRBV19
J gene: TRBJ2-3
CDR3 DNA: TGTGCCAGTAGTATACTCGGGACAGCCAGCACAGATACGCAGTATTTT
CDR3 protein: CASSILGTASTDTQYF

clone size: few
D gene: NA
V gene: TRBV9
J gene: TRBJ2-3
CDR3 DNA: TGTGCCAGCAGCGCCGGGTTGAATACGCAGTATTTT
CDR3 protein: CASSAGLNTQYF

clone size: many
D gene: NA
V gene: TRBV4-1
J gene: TRBJ1-5
CDR3 DNA: TGCGCCAGCAGTTGGGGGACACAAAGCAATCAGCCCCAGCATTTT
CDR3 protein: CASSWGTQSNQPQHF

clone size: NA
D gene: TRBD2
V gene: TRBV30
J gene: TRBJ2-7
CDR3 DNA: TGTGCCTGGAGTGTATGGCGGGGGGGTGAGTCCTACGAGCAGTACTTC
CDR3 protein: CAWSVWRGGESYEQYF

clone size: NA
D gene: TRBD1
V gene: TRBV5-4
J gene: TRBJ1-5
CDR3 DNA: TGTGCCAGCAGCTTGGGGGGGACAGTAGACGGCAATCAGCCCCAGCATTTT
CDR3 protein: CASSLGGTVDGNQPQHF

clone size: NA
D gene: TRBD2
V gene: TRBV11-2
J gene: TRBJ2-3
CDR3 DNA: TGTGCCAGCAGCCCCCTTTCCGGGGGGGTAATAGATACGCAGTATTTT
CDR3 protein: CASSPLSGGVIDTQYF

clone size: NA
D gene: TRBD1
V gene: TRBV7-7
J gene: TRBJ2-2
CDR3 DNA: TGTGCCAGCAGCTCTACAGGGGGCCGGGGGACCGGGGAGCTGTTTTTT
CDR3 protein: CASSSTGGRGTGELFF

clone size: NA
D gene: TRBD2
V gene: TRBV29-1
J gene: TRBJ2-5
CDR3 DNA: TGCAGCGCCATTTGCGGGGGGGAGGAGACCCAGTACTTC
CDR3 protein: CSAICGGEETQYF

clone size: few
D gene: NA
V gene: TRBV7-9
J gene: TRBJ1-4
CDR3 DNA: TGTGCCAGCAGCCCCGGCGACGGGATTGCAACTAATGAAAAACTGTTTTTT
CDR3 protein: CASSPGDGIATNEKLFF

clone size: once
D gene: TRBD2
V gene: TRBV4-1
J gene: TRBJ2-3
CDR3 DNA: TGCGCCAGCAGCCAAGGACTAGCGGGGATTTTAGGCCCAGATACGCAGTATTTT
CDR3 protein: CASSQGLAGILGPDTQYF

clone size: NA
D gene: TRBD1
V gene: TRBV9
J gene: TRBJ1-1
CDR3 DNA: TGTGCCAGCAGTCGCACGGGGGACAGCGAAGCTTTCTTT
CDR3 protein: CASSRTGDSEAFF

clone size: NA
D gene: TRBD2
V gene: TRBV5-1
J gene: TRBJ2-5
CDR3 DNA: TGCGCCAGCAGCCCTGGTGTAGGGACTAGCGGGGGGGCCCAAGAGACCCAGTACTTC
CDR3 protein: CASSPGVGTSGGAQETQYF

clone size: few
D gene: NA
V gene: TRBV18
J gene: TRBJ1-3
CDR3 DNA: TGTGCCAGCTCACCAGGCAGGGGCGCTGGAAACACCATATATTTT
CDR3 protein: CASSPGRGAGNTIYF

clone size: few
D gene: NA
V gene: TRBV5-6
J gene: TRBJ1-3
CDR3 DNA: TGTGCCAGCAGCCCTAATGCGTACTCTGGAAACACCATATATTTT
CDR3 protein: CASSPNAYSGNTIYF

clone size: NA
D gene: TRBD2
V gene: TRBV7-8
J gene: TRBJ2-1
CDR3 DNA: TGTGCCAGCAGCCTCCGGACTAGCGGGGACTTCCTCAGCAATGAGCAGTTCTTC
CDR3 protein: CASSLRTSGDFLSNEQFF

clone size: once
D gene: TRBD2
V gene: TRBV18
J gene: TRBJ2-1
CDR3 DNA: TGTGCCAGCTCACCACGTTCCAGCGGGGGCCTCAATGAGCAGTTCTTC
CDR3 protein: CASSPRSSGGLNEQFF

clone size: NA
D gene: NA
V gene: TRBV7-6
J gene: TRBJ2-2
CDR3 DNA: TGTGCCAGCAGCTCCACACAGGGCATCGGGGAGCTGTTTTTT
CDR3 protein: CASSSTQGIGELFF

clone size: NA
D gene: NA
V gene: TRBV7-9
J gene: TRBJ2-7
CDR3 DNA: TGTGCCAGCAGCTTAGGAGCGGGCGGGGCCTCCTACGAGCAGTACTTC
CDR3 protein: CASSLGAGGASYEQYF